Presented here are 5 T cell receptor beta chains from one specimen sequenced in a study of blood T cell repertoires in COVID-19. Assay used: immunoSEQ multiplex PCR; TCRdb lists only in-frame clones, some missing. The sample consists of roughly 28,000 clones, about 85% of them appearing once. Sequencing was done on a sample of peripheral blood. All receptors come from a man in his 70s with acute or convalescent COVID-19.

V is TRBV11-3 and J is TRBJ2-1; possible D gene TRBD2, 5 bases. The CDR3 covers 14 residues. Germline CDR1 is SGHNT and CDR2 is YENEEA. V was pared by 5 bases and J by 3 bases, with 11 bases between. CDR3 bases: TGTGCCAGCAGCCCTCGAGCGGACTACAATGAGCAGTTCTTC. It is translated as CASSPRADYNEQFF.

This chain uses TRBV6-1 with TRBJ1-1, with 12 bases matching TRBD1. CDR3 length: 16 amino acids. The V and J ends lost 4 bases and 1 base, in that order; junction bases with no gene match: 4. CDR1 and CDR2 from the germline V gene are MNHNS and SASEGT. The CDR3 is CASSGDRGRGNTEAFF. CDR3 DNA sequence: TGTGCCAGCAGTGGGGACAGGGGGCGGGGGAACACTGAAGCTTTCTTT.

The V and J genes are TRBV18 and TRBJ1-1; D is perhaps TRBD1 (6 bases). Germline V gene sequence: CDR1 KGHSH, CDR2 LQKENI. This CDR3 has 15 amino acids. V lost 2 bases and J lost 5, with 15 bases in between. The CDR3 DNA reads as TGTGCCAGCTCACCAGCAGACAGGAGTGGGACTGAAGCTTTCTTT. Its translation: CASSPADRSGTEAFF.

The chain combines TRBV2 with TRBJ1-5; D is possibly TRBD1 (5 bases). Trimming cost V 1 base and J 7 bases, with 11 bases left between them. This CDR3 spans 14 amino acids. Germline CDR1 is SNHLY and CDR2 is FYNNEI. CDR3 sequence (DNA): TGTGCCAGCAGTGAAGGGACATATGCCCAGCCCCAGCATTTT. The encoded protein is CASSEGTYAQPQHF.

This sequence joins TRBV30 and TRBJ1-2, with D unresolved. Deletions cut 2 bases from V and 7 bases from J, with 17 bases between. The CDR3 is 14 amino acids. CDR1 is GTSNPN and CDR2 is SVGIG in the germline V gene (reference sequence). The CDR3 sequence: CAWSWKTRERGYTF. The CDR3 DNA reads TGTGCCTGGAGTTGGAAGACCCGTGAGCGTGGCTACACCTTC.